Listed below are T cell receptor beta chains from one sample, sequenced in a study of T cell repertoires in cytomegalovirus infection. No antigens are known for them. Each CDR3 protein is one row after TCRdb ran MiXCR on the reads. This table has hundreds of thousands of distinct CDR3 sequences, roughly 34% appearing once. The sequences come from cultured PBMCs, collected from culture after CMV antigen stimulation. These receptors all stem from a human donor in good health (CMV status not recorded). Some clones in this sample may be carry-over from other donors' samples. Both conserved end residues are part of each CDR3. The order of the fields is V gene, J gene, clone size, D gene, CDR3 protein, CDR3 DNA. A D gene is named only where the DNA matches it firmly. The listing skips clone size in some rows; elsewhere it reads once, few, many or a size class.

TRBV7-6	TRBJ2-1	many	NA	CASSASGSSYNEQFF	TGTGCCAGCAGCGCGAGCGGAAGCTCCTACAATGAGCAGTTCTTC
TRBV27	TRBJ1-2	NA	NA	CASTTRQANGDYGYTF	TGTGCCAGCACTACTAGACAGGCCAACGGCGACTATGGCTACACCTTC
TRBV5-4	TRBJ2-1	NA	NA	CASTQGGPYNEQFF	TGTGCCAGCACCCAAGGGGGGCCCTACAATGAGCAGTTCTTC
TRBV5-5	TRBJ2-3	NA	NA	CASSGPTDTQYF	TGTGCCAGCAGCGGTCCCACAGATACGCAGTATTTT
TRBV7-8	TRBJ1-4	many	NA	CASSLASGTNEKLFF	TGTGCCAGCAGCTTAGCATCAGGGACTAATGAAAAACTGTTTTTT
TRBV7-9	TRBJ2-6	few	NA	CASSPPDTGANVLTF	TGTGCCAGCAGCCCCCCGGACACTGGGGCCAACGTCCTGACTTTC
TRBV4-3	TRBJ1-4	NA	NA	CASSPGRDEKLFF	TGCGCCAGCAGCCCCGGACGGGATGAAAAACTGTTTTTT
TRBV4-3	TRBJ2-1	few	TRBD2	CASSQGSGKYNEQFF	TGCGCCAGCAGCCAAGGGAGCGGGAAGTACAATGAGCAGTTCTTC
TRBV4-3	TRBJ1-2	few	TRBD1	CASSPQVGTVNYGYTF	TGCGCCAGCAGCCCCCAAGTAGGGACAGTTAACTATGGCTACACCTTC
TRBV2	TRBJ1-1	NA	NA	CASCPGVGTEAFF	TGTGCCAGCTGTCCAGGGGTAGGCACTGAAGCTTTCTTT
TRBV7-9	TRBJ2-2	few	TRBD1	CASRTQGNRNTGELFF	TGTGCCAGCAGGACACAGGGGAACCGAAACACCGGGGAGCTGTTTTTT
TRBV7-9	TRBJ2-1	few	TRBD1	CASSPDRGYYNEQFF	TGTGCCAGCAGCCCCGACAGGGGGTACTACAATGAGCAGTTCTTC
TRBV7-2	TRBJ2-1	NA	TRBD2	CASSLKTGTSGSPRFF	TGTGCCAGCAGCTTAAAGACCGGGACTAGCGGGAGTCCCCGCTTCTTC
TRBV20-1	TRBJ2-1	NA	TRBD2	CSGKREYFYNEQFF	TGCAGTGGGAAGCGGGAATATTTTTACAATGAGCAGTTCTTC
TRBV20-1	TRBJ1-2	few	NA	CSARPAGFGYTF	TGCAGTGCTAGGCCCGCAGGCTTTGGCTACACCTTC
TRBV30	TRBJ2-1	NA	NA	CAWSRYSEGEQFF	TGTGCCTGGAGTAGGTATAGCGAAGGTGAGCAGTTCTTC
TRBV6-2/TRBV6-3	TRBJ2-5	NA	NA	CASSYSWDRETQYF	TGTGCCAGCAGTTACTCCTGGGATCGGGAGACCCAGTACTTC
TRBV11-2	TRBJ1-2	few	TRBD1	CASSAPTGEHGYTF	TGTGCCAGCAGCGCCCCGACAGGGGAGCATGGCTACACCTTC
TRBV6-1	TRBJ2-5	NA	NA	CASTRTGHKQETQYF	TGTGCCAGCACCCGCACAGGGCACAAACAAGAGACCCAGTACTTC
TRBV12-3/TRBV12-4	TRBJ2-7	NA	NA	CASNLESWGAGSEQYF	TGTGCCAGCAACCTTGAATCGTGGGGGGCCGGTTCCGAGCAGTACTTC
TRBV6-1	TRBJ2-7	NA	NA	CASSSQDGAYEQYF	TGTGCCAGCAGTTCCCAGGACGGCGCCTACGAGCAGTACTTC
TRBV7-2	TRBJ1-1	many	NA	CASSSSPNTEAFF	TGTGCCAGCAGTTCCTCACCTAACACTGAAGCTTTCTTT
TRBV19	TRBJ1-4	NA	NA	CASRPTGSETYSF	TGTGCCAGTAGACCCACAGGGTCTGAAACATACTCTTTT
TRBV7-2	TRBJ2-1	many	NA	CASSPRDRGFGEQFF	TGTGCCAGCAGCCCCAGGGACCGGGGGTTCGGTGAGCAGTTCTTC
TRBV7-2	TRBJ2-1	few	TRBD2	CASSPYRDPGLAGGYNEQFF	TGTGCCAGCAGCCCTTACAGGGATCCGGGACTAGCGGGAGGGTACAATGAGCAGTTCTTC
TRBV7-2	TRBJ2-1	NA	NA	CASSLGRGQSYNEQFF	TGTGCCAGCAGCTTAGGACGGGGGCAGTCCTACAATGAGCAGTTCTTC
TRBV19	TRBJ2-4	few	TRBD2	CASSRSGLAGRQYF	TGTGCCAGTAGTAGATCGGGACTAGCGGGGCGACAGTACTTC
TRBV6-2/TRBV6-3	TRBJ2-2	few	NA	CASTTFGDRPLFF	TGTGCCAGCACCACCTTCGGAGACAGACCCCTGTTTTTT
TRBV5-1	TRBJ1-2	NA	NA	CASSPRPGAGYGYTF	TGCGCCAGCAGCCCGCGGCCGGGGGCAGGCTATGGCTACACCTTC
TRBV4-3	TRBJ1-4	NA	TRBD1	CASSQDRFRGLEKLFF	TGCGCCAGCAGCCAAGATAGGTTCAGGGGGCTTGAAAAACTGTTTTTT
TRBV6-6	TRBJ1-5	once	NA	CASSYDLGGYSNQPQHF	TGTGCCAGCAGTTACGACTTGGGGGGCTATAGCAATCAGCCCCAGCATTTT
TRBV7-9	TRBJ1-5	NA	NA	CASSRGQLAHSNQPQHF	TGTGCCAGCAGCCGTGGACAGCTCGCTCATAGCAATCAGCCCCAGCATTTT
TRBV6-5	TRBJ1-1	few	NA	CASNVNKDTEAFF	TGTGCCAGCAACGTCAATAAGGACACTGAAGCTTTCTTT
TRBV20-1	TRBJ1-1	NA	TRBD1	CSARDRAGGVAFF	TGCAGTGCTAGAGATCGGGCAGGGGGCGTAGCTTTCTTT
TRBV5-6	TRBJ2-5	few	NA	CASARETQYF	TGTGCCAGCGCACGAGAGACCCAGTACTTC
TRBV7-2	TRBJ1-4	few	NA	CASSGPRSTNEKLFF	TGTGCCAGCAGCGGCCCCCGGTCTACTAATGAAAAACTGTTTTTT
TRBV29-1	TRBJ1-1	NA	NA	CSVEESPGASNTEAFF	TGCAGCGTTGAAGAGTCTCCGGGGGCGTCGAACACTGAAGCTTTCTTT
TRBV12-3/TRBV12-4	TRBJ1-5	NA	NA	CASSLWEEQPQHF	TGTGCCAGCAGTTTATGGGAGGAACAGCCCCAGCATTTT
TRBV11-2	TRBJ2-7	NA	TRBD1	CASSLEGDSYEQYF	TGTGCCAGCAGCTTAGAAGGGGACAGCTACGAGCAGTACTTC
TRBV7-3	TRBJ2-2	few	NA	CASSPRSRGTGELFF	TGTGCCAGCAGCCCCCGTAGTCGGGGCACCGGGGAGCTGTTTTTT
TRBV19	TRBJ2-1	NA	NA	CASSIQAGLSSYNEQFF	TGTGCCAGTAGTATTCAGGCAGGGCTAAGCTCCTACAATGAGCAGTTCTTC
TRBV27	TRBJ1-5	NA	NA	CASRPTGSGQPQHF	TGTGCCAGCAGACCAACAGGGTCGGGACAGCCCCAGCATTTT
TRBV6-5	TRBJ1-6	NA	TRBD1	CASRGTGYNSPLHF	TGTGCCAGCAGAGGGACAGGGTATAATTCACCCCTCCACTTT